The rows below give T cell receptor beta chains drawn from one sample of a study of cytomegalovirus exposure and HLA in healthy donors. TCRdb's copy holds only in-frame clones and misses some; the assay was immunoSEQ multiplex PCR. The sample holds approximately 110,000 clones, approximately 80% seen once. Sample: PBMCs. The receptors were sampled from a woman aged 40 to 50 in good health and CMV-seropositive. CDR3s include the opening cysteine and the closing phenylalanine or tryptophan. Fields, in order: J gene, clone size, D gene, V gene, CDR3 protein, CDR3 DNA. The D gene is left open where the match is weak. Rows may omit the clone size; those that give it use once, few, many or a size class.

j_gene: TRBJ2-2
abundance: .
d_gene: TRBD2
v_gene: TRBV18
CDR3aa: CASSALSGRSTGELFF
CDR3nt: TGTGCCAGCTCAGCTCTCTCCGGGAGGAGCACCGGGGAGCTGTTTTTT

j_gene: TRBJ2-2
abundance: .
d_gene: .
v_gene: TRBV4-1
CDR3aa: CASSQERGNTGELFF
CDR3nt: TGCGCCAGCAGCCAAGAACGAGGGAACACCGGGGAGCTGTTTTTT

j_gene: TRBJ1-2
abundance: .
d_gene: .
v_gene: TRBV5-1
CDR3aa: CASGPQGTNYGYTF
CDR3nt: TGCGCCAGCGGCCCACAGGGAACGAACTATGGCTACACCTTC

j_gene: TRBJ2-1
abundance: .
d_gene: .
v_gene: TRBV15
CDR3aa: CATSRDRQSNEQFF
CDR3nt: TGTGCCACCAGCAGAGACAGGCAAAGCAATGAGCAGTTCTTC

j_gene: TRBJ1-1
abundance: few
d_gene: TRBD1
v_gene: TRBV5-1
CDR3aa: CASSSGTGKNTEAFF
CDR3nt: TGCGCCAGCAGCTCAGGGACAGGGAAGAACACTGAAGCTTTCTTT

j_gene: TRBJ1-6
abundance: .
d_gene: .
v_gene: TRBV19
CDR3aa: CASSRSQGLLLHF
CDR3nt: TGTGCCAGTAGTCGGAGTCAGGGATTACTCCTCCACTTT

j_gene: TRBJ2-5
abundance: .
d_gene: .
v_gene: TRBV5-4
CDR3aa: CASSFGSKETQYF
CDR3nt: TGTGCCAGCAGCTTCGGGAGTAAAGAGACCCAGTACTTC

j_gene: TRBJ2-1
abundance: once
d_gene: TRBD2
v_gene: TRBV19
CDR3aa: CASSIGSGGSYNEQFF
CDR3nt: TGTGCCAGTAGTATCGGTAGCGGGGGCTCCTACAATGAGCAGTTCTTC

j_gene: TRBJ1-5
abundance: .
d_gene: TRBD1
v_gene: TRBV5-1
CDR3aa: CASSFPGTGQPQHF
CDR3nt: TGCGCCAGCAGCTTCCCCGGGACAGGTCAGCCCCAGCATTTT

j_gene: TRBJ1-1
abundance: .
d_gene: .
v_gene: TRBV27
CDR3aa: CASSLFTGNTEAFF
CDR3nt: TGTGCCAGCAGTTTGTTCACGGGGAACACTGAAGCTTTCTTT

j_gene: TRBJ2-1
abundance: .
d_gene: TRBD2
v_gene: TRBV10-2
CDR3aa: CASSRPGGSEQFF
CDR3nt: TGCGCCAGCAGCCGACCGGGGGGGAGTGAGCAGTTCTTC

j_gene: TRBJ1-1
abundance: .
d_gene: TRBD1
v_gene: TRBV27
CDR3aa: CASRGGPEAFF
CDR3nt: TGTGCCAGCAGAGGGGGCCCTGAAGCTTTCTTT

j_gene: TRBJ2-7
abundance: .
d_gene: TRBD1
v_gene: TRBV2
CDR3aa: CASSWLEGQGNLFSYEQYF
CDR3nt: TGTGCCAGCAGCTGGTTAGAGGGACAGGGGAACTTATTCTCCTACGAGCAGTACTTC

j_gene: TRBJ2-7
abundance: .
d_gene: .
v_gene: TRBV7-2
CDR3aa: CASSGTYPGEQYF
CDR3nt: TGTGCCAGCAGCGGGACATACCCAGGCGAGCAGTACTTC

j_gene: TRBJ2-7
abundance: .
d_gene: .
v_gene: TRBV13
CDR3aa: CASSRRAGDEQYF
CDR3nt: TGTGCCAGCAGCCGGAGGGCCGGGGACGAGCAGTACTTC

j_gene: TRBJ2-1
abundance: .
d_gene: TRBD2
v_gene: TRBV10-1
CDR3aa: CASSPSGSYNEQFF
CDR3nt: TGCGCCAGCAGTCCCAGCGGGAGCTACAATGAGCAGTTCTTC

j_gene: TRBJ1-2
abundance: .
d_gene: TRBD1
v_gene: TRBV5-1
CDR3aa: CASSSGQGPVYTF
CDR3nt: TGCGCCAGCAGCTCCGGACAGGGGCCTGTCTACACCTTC

j_gene: TRBJ1-1
abundance: .
d_gene: TRBD1
v_gene: TRBV27
CDR3aa: CASMLQGSSPMNTEAFF
CDR3nt: TGTGCCAGCATGCTACAGGGGTCCTCTCCTATGAACACTGAAGCTTTCTTT

j_gene: TRBJ1-2
abundance: once
d_gene: .
v_gene: TRBV15
CDR3aa: CATSRDRGNYGYTF
CDR3nt: TGTGCCACCAGCAGAGATCGGGGGAACTATGGCTACACCTTC

j_gene: TRBJ2-7
abundance: .
d_gene: .
v_gene: TRBV7-9
CDR3aa: CASTTDASRAYEQYF
CDR3nt: TGTGCCAGCACCACGGACGCATCCAGGGCCTACGAGCAGTACTTC

j_gene: TRBJ2-7
abundance: .
d_gene: TRBD2
v_gene: TRBV11-2
CDR3aa: CASSLERLAGGGSEQYF
CDR3nt: TGTGCCAGCAGCTTGGAGAGGCTAGCGGGAGGCGGAAGCGAGCAGTACTTC

j_gene: TRBJ2-7
abundance: .
d_gene: .
v_gene: TRBV7-2
CDR3aa: CASSLAGGSPYEQYF
CDR3nt: TGTGCCAGCAGCTTAGCGGGAGGTTCCCCCTACGAGCAGTACTTC

j_gene: TRBJ2-1
abundance: .
d_gene: TRBD2
v_gene: TRBV10-1
CDR3aa: CASSVERGLYNEQFF
CDR3nt: TGCGCCAGCTCTGTCGAGCGGGGACTATACAATGAGCAGTTCTTC

j_gene: TRBJ2-1
abundance: once
d_gene: TRBD2
v_gene: TRBV5-1
CDR3aa: CASSLEGTTYNEQFF
CDR3nt: TGCGCCAGCAGCTTGGAAGGGACTACTTACAATGAGCAGTTCTTC

j_gene: TRBJ1-1
abundance: few
d_gene: TRBD1
v_gene: TRBV6-6
CDR3aa: CASSSADRHNTEAFF
CDR3nt: TGTGCCAGCAGTTCCGCGGACAGGCACAACACTGAAGCTTTCTTT

j_gene: TRBJ2-2
abundance: .
d_gene: .
v_gene: TRBV28
CDR3aa: CASSLSRVKNGELFF
CDR3nt: TGTGCCAGCAGTTTATCCAGGGTAAAGAACGGGGAGCTGTTTTTT

j_gene: TRBJ2-7
abundance: medium-sized
d_gene: TRBD1
v_gene: TRBV6-5
CDR3aa: CASSFDRGSAEQYF
CDR3nt: TGTGCCAGCAGCTTCGACAGGGGGTCGGCCGAGCAGTACTTC

j_gene: TRBJ2-6
abundance: .
d_gene: .
v_gene: TRBV5-1
CDR3aa: CASSLAGGTASGANVLTF
CDR3nt: TGCGCCAGCAGCTTGGCCGGAGGGACAGCCTCTGGGGCCAACGTCCTGACTTTC

j_gene: TRBJ1-1
abundance: .
d_gene: .
v_gene: TRBV5-4
CDR3aa: CASSRDINTEAFF
CDR3nt: TGTGCCAGCAGCAGGGACATCAACACTGAAGCTTTCTTT

j_gene: TRBJ1-1
abundance: .
d_gene: TRBD1
v_gene: TRBV11-2
CDR3aa: CASSLRTGNTEAFF
CDR3nt: TGTGCCAGCAGCCTCCGGACAGGGAACACTGAAGCTTTCTTT

j_gene: TRBJ1-1
abundance: .
d_gene: .
v_gene: TRBV6-6
CDR3aa: CASSRGGAEAFF
CDR3nt: TGTGCCAGCAGTCGCGGGGGGGCTGAAGCTTTCTTT

j_gene: TRBJ2-7
abundance: .
d_gene: TRBD1
v_gene: TRBV5-4
CDR3aa: CASRGTGEHEQYF
CDR3nt: TGTGCCAGCAGAGGGACAGGGGAACACGAGCAGTACTTC

j_gene: TRBJ2-1
abundance: .
d_gene: TRBD2
v_gene: TRBV7-8
CDR3aa: CASSPTSGSWNEQFF
CDR3nt: TGTGCCAGCAGCCCGACTAGCGGGAGTTGGAATGAGCAGTTCTTC

j_gene: TRBJ2-4
abundance: .
d_gene: TRBD1
v_gene: TRBV5-1
CDR3aa: CASSLYDRDGDIQYF
CDR3nt: TGCGCCAGCAGCCTGTATGACAGGGATGGGGACATTCAGTACTTC

j_gene: TRBJ2-2
abundance: .
d_gene: TRBD1
v_gene: TRBV5-1
CDR3aa: CASSLEPGGNTGELFF
CDR3nt: TGCGCCAGCAGCTTGGAACCAGGGGGGAACACCGGGGAGCTGTTTTTT

j_gene: TRBJ2-7
abundance: few
d_gene: TRBD2
v_gene: TRBV6-1
CDR3aa: CASTTGLAAPYEQYF
CDR3nt: TGTGCCAGCACCACCGGACTAGCGGCCCCTTACGAGCAGTACTTC

j_gene: TRBJ2-1
abundance: .
d_gene: .
v_gene: TRBV5-1
CDR3aa: CASSFLNRFGNEQFF
CDR3nt: TGCGCCAGCAGCTTTCTAAACAGGTTTGGCAATGAGCAGTTCTTC

j_gene: TRBJ2-1
abundance: once
d_gene: TRBD2
v_gene: TRBV7-8
CDR3aa: CASSSRTSGRVSYNEQFF
CDR3nt: TGTGCCAGCAGCTCAAGGACTAGCGGGAGGGTATCCTACAATGAGCAGTTCTTC

j_gene: TRBJ2-7
abundance: few
d_gene: TRBD1
v_gene: TRBV6-1
CDR3aa: CASRDRAYEQYF
CDR3nt: TGTGCCAGCAGGGACAGGGCCTACGAGCAGTACTTC

j_gene: TRBJ1-4
abundance: .
d_gene: .
v_gene: TRBV5-1
CDR3aa: CASSLGTAGNEKLFF
CDR3nt: TGCGCCAGCAGCTTGGGGACGGCGGGGAATGAAAAACTGTTTTTT

j_gene: TRBJ2-3
abundance: .
d_gene: .
v_gene: TRBV28
CDR3aa: CASSLGPLQSSTDTQYF
CDR3nt: TGTGCCAGCAGTTTAGGTCCCCTACAGTCCTCCACAGATACGCAGTATTTT

j_gene: TRBJ2-2
abundance: .
d_gene: TRBD1
v_gene: TRBV6-1
CDR3aa: CASRTGANTGELFF
CDR3nt: TGTGCCAGCAGGACAGGGGCGAACACCGGGGAGCTGTTTTTT

j_gene: TRBJ2-2
abundance: .
d_gene: .
v_gene: TRBV7-3
CDR3aa: CASSLFGPNTGELFF
CDR3nt: TGTGCCAGCAGCTTATTTGGCCCGAACACCGGGGAGCTGTTTTTT

j_gene: TRBJ2-2
abundance: few
d_gene: TRBD2
v_gene: TRBV7-9
CDR3aa: CASFLMAGANTGELFF
CDR3nt: TGTGCCAGCTTCTTAATGGCGGGAGCGAACACCGGGGAGCTGTTTTTT

j_gene: TRBJ2-5
abundance: .
d_gene: TRBD2
v_gene: TRBV5-1
CDR3aa: CASSSQTSREETQYF
CDR3nt: TGCGCCAGCAGCTCTCAGACTAGCAGAGAAGAGACCCAGTACTTC

j_gene: TRBJ2-4
abundance: .
d_gene: .
v_gene: TRBV6-6
CDR3aa: CASSWSGGSIQYF
CDR3nt: TGTGCCAGTTCCTGGTCCGGGGGAAGCATTCAGTACTTC

j_gene: TRBJ2-7
abundance: .
d_gene: TRBD1
v_gene: TRBV19
CDR3aa: CASSPRTGGTYEQYF
CDR3nt: TGTGCCAGTAGTCCCCGGACAGGGGGGACCTACGAGCAGTACTTC

j_gene: TRBJ1-2
abundance: .
d_gene: .
v_gene: TRBV10-1
CDR3aa: CASSESRNYGYTF
CDR3nt: TGCGCCAGCAGTGAGAGCAGGAACTATGGCTACACCTTC